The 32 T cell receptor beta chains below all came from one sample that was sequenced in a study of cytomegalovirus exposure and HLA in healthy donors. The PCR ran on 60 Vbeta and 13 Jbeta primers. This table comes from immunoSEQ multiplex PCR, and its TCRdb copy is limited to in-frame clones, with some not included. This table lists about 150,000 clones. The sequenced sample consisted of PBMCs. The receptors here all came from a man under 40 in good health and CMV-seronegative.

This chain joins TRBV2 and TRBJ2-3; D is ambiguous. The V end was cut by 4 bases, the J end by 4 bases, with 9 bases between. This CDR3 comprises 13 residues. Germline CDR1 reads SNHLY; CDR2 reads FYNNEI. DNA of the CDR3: TGTGCCAGCAGTGGCCTAGACGCAGATACGCAGTATTTT. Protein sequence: CASSGLDADTQYF.

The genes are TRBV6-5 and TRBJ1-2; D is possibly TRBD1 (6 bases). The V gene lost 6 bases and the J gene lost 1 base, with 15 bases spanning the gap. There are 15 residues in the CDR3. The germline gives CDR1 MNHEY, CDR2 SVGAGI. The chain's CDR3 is CASSTREGGNYGYTF. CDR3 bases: TGTGCCAGCAGCACCAGGGAGGGGGGTAACTATGGCTACACCTTC.

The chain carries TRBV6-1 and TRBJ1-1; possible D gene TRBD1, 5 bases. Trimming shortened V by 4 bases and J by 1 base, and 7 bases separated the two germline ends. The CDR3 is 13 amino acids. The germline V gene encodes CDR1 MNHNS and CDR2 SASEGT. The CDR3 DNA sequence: TGTGCCAGCAGTGGCAGGGAGAACACTGAAGCTTTCTTT. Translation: CASSGRENTEAFF.

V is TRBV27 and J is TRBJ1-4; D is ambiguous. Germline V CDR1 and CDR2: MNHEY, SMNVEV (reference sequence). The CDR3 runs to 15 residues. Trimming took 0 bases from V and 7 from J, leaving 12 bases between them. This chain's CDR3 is CASSLSRGYGEKLFF. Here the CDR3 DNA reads TGTGCCAGCAGTTTATCCCGGGGATACGGTGAAAAACTGTTTTTT.

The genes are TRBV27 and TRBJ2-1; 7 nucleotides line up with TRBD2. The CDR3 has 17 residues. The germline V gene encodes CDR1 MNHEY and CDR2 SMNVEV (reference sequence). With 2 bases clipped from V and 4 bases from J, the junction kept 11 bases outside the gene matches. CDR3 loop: CASSLKGGRGGYNEQFF. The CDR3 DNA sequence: TGTGCCAGCAGTTTAAAGGGCGGGAGAGGCGGATACAATGAGCAGTTCTTC.

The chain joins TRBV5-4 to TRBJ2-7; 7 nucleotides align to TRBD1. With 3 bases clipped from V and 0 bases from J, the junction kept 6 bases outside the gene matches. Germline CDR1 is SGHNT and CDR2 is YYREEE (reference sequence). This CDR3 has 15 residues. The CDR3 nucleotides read TGTGCCAGCAGCTCAGGACAGGCGAGCTCCTACGAGCAGTACTTC. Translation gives CASSSGQASSYEQYF.

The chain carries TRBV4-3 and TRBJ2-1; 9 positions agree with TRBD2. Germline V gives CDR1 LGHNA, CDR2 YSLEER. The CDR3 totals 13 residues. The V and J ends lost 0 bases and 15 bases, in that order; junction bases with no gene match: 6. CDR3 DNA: TGCGCCAGCAGCCAAGAGGCGGGAGGGCGACGGTTCTTC. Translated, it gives CASSQEAGGRRFF.

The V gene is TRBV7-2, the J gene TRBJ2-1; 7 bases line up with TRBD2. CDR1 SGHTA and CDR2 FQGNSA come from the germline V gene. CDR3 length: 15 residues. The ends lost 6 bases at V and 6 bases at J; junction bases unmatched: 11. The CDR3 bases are TGTGCCAGCAGACGACTAGCATCTACGGGCAATGAGCAGTTCTTC. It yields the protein CASRRLASTGNEQFF.

In DNA, the CDR3 is TGTGCCAGCAGCTTTGGGGACAGTGGTAGCACAGATACGCAGTATTTT. Residues: CASSFGDSGSTDTQYF. V and J are TRBV7-9 and TRBJ2-3, with 7 bases fitting TRBD1. CDR3 size: 16 residues. The V gene end was trimmed by 3 bases and the J gene end by 0 bases; junction bases not matched to a gene: 6. Germline V gene data show CDR1 as SEHNR and CDR2 as FQNEAQ (reference sequence).

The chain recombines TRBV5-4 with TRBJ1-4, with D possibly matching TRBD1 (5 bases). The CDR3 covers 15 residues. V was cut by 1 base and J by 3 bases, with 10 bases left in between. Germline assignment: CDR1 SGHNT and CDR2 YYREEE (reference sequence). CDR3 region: CASSLMGLSNEKLFF. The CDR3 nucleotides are TGTGCCAGCAGCTTGATGGGGCTCTCTAATGAAAAACTGTTTTTT. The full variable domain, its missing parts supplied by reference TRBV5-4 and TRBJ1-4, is ETGVTQSPTHLIKTRGQQVTLRCSSQSGHNTVSWYQQALGQGPQFIFQYYREEENGRGNFPPRFSGLQFPNYSSELNVNALELDDSALYLCASSLMGLSNEKLFFGSGTQLSVL.

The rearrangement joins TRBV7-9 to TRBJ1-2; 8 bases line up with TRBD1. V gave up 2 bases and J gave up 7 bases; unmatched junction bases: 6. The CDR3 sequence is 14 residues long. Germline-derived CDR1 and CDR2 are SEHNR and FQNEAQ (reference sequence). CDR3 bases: TGTGCCAGCAGCTTAAGAGGACAGGGTATTGGCTACACCTTC. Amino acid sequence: CASSLRGQGIGYTF.

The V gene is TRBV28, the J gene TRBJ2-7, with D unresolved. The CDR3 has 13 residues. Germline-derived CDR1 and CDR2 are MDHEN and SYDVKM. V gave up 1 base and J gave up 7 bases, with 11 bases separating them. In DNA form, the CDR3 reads TGTGCCAGCAGTTTATCCCTGCTACGAGAGCAGTACTTC. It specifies CASSLSLLREQYF.

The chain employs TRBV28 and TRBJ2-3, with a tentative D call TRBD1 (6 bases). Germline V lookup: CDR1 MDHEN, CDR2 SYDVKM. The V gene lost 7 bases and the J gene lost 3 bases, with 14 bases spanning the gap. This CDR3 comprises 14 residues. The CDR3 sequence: CASKGAGETDTQYF. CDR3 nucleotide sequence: TGTGCCAGCAAAGGCGCAGGGGAGACAGATACGCAGTATTTT.

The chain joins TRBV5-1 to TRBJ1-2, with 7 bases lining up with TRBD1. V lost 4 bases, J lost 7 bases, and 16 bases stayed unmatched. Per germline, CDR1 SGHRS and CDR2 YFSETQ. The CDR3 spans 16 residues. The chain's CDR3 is CASSRPGTVVLGGYTF. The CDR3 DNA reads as TGCGCCAGCAGCAGGCCCGGGACAGTCGTCTTGGGTGGCTACACCTTC. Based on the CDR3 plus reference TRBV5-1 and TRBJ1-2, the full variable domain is KAGVTQTPRYLIKTRGQQVTLSCSPISGHRSVSWYQQTPGQGLQFLFEYFSETQRNKGNFPGRFSGRQFSNSRSEMNVSTLELGDSALYLCASSRPGTVVLGGYTFGSGTRLTVV.

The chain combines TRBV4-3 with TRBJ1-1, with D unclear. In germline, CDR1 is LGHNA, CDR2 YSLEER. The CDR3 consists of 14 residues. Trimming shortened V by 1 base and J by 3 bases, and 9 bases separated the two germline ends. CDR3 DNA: TGCGCCAGCAGCCAAGCCCTGAGGGACACTGAAGCTTTCTTT. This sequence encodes CASSQALRDTEAFF.

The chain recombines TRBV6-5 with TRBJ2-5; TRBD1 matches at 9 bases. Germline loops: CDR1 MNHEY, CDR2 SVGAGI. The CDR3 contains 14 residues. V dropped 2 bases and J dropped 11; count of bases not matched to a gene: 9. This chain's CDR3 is CASSYRDRVGEQYF. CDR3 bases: TGTGCCAGCAGTTACCGGGACAGGGTCGGTGAGCAGTACTTC.

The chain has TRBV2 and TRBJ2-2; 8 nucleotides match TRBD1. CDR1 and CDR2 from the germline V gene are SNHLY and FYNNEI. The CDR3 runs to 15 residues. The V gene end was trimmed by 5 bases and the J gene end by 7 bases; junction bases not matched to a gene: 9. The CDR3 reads CASSIRTGSDGELFF. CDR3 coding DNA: TGTGCCAGCAGTATAAGGACAGGGTCGGACGGGGAGCTGTTTTTT.

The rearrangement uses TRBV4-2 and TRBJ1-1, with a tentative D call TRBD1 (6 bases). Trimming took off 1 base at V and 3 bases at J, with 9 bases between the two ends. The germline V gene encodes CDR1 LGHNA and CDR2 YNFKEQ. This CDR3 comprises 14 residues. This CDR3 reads CASSQVAGDTEAFF. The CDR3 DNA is TGTGCCAGCAGCCAAGTCGCAGGGGACACTGAAGCTTTCTTT.

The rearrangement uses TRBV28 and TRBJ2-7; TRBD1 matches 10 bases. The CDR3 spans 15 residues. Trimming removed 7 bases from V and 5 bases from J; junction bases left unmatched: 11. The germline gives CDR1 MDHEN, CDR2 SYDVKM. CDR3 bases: TGTGCCAGCATCTCCGGACAGGGGGGATACCACGAGCAGTACTTC. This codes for CASISGQGGYHEQYF.

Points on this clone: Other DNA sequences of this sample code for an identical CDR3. CDR3 sequence (DNA): TGTGCCAGCAGCTTGGGTCTAGCCGGCACAGATACGCAGTATTTT. This sequence encodes CASSLGLAGTDTQYF. The chain couples TRBV5-4 to TRBJ2-3; perhaps TRBD2 as D (5 bases). With 0 bases removed from V and 1 base from J, the gap between germline ends came to 9 bases. The germline V gene encodes CDR1 SGHNT and CDR2 YYREEE (reference sequence). The CDR3 sequence is 15 residues long.

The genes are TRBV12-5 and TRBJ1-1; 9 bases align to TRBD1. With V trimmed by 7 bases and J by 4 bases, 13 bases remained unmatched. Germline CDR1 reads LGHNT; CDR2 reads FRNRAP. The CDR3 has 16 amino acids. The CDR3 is CASALKTGGAGTEAFF. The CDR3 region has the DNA TGTGCTAGTGCCTTAAAGACAGGGGGAGCAGGCACTGAAGCTTTCTTT.

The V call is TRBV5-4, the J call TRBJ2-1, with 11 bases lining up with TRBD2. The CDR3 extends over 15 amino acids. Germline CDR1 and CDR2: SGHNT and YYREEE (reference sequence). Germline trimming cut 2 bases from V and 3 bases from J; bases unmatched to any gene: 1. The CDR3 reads CASSLTSGSYNEQFF. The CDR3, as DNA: TGTGCCAGCAGCTTAACTAGCGGGAGCTACAATGAGCAGTTCTTC.

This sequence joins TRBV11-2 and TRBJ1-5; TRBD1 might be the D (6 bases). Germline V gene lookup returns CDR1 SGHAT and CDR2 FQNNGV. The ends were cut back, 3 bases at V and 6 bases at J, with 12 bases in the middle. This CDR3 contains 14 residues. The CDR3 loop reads CASSFTGLGQPQHF. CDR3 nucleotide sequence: TGTGCCAGCAGCTTTACAGGGCTCGGTCAGCCCCAGCATTTT.

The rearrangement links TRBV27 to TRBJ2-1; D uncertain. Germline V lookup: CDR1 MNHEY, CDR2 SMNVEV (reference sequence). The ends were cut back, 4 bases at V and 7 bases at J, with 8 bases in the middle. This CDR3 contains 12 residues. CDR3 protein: CASSSSSNEQFF. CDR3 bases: TGTGCCAGCAGTTCCAGTTCTAATGAGCAGTTCTTC.

The CDR3 is CASSAAGLSEQFF. The CDR3 DNA sequence: TGTGCCAGCAGCGCAGCAGGTTTGAGTGAGCAGTTCTTC. This chain links TRBV9 with TRBJ2-1; D is unresolved. Trimming took 3 bases from V and 9 from J, leaving 13 bases between them. CDR1 is SGDLS, CDR2 YYNGEE, per germline. The CDR3 totals 13 residues. Drawing the rest from reference TRBV9 and TRBJ2-1, the complete variable domain is DSGVTQTPKHLITATGQRVTLRCSPRSGDLSVYWYQQSLDQGLQFLIQYYNGEERAKGNILERFSAQQFPDLHSELNLSSLELGDSALYFCASSAAGLSEQFFGPGTRLTVL.

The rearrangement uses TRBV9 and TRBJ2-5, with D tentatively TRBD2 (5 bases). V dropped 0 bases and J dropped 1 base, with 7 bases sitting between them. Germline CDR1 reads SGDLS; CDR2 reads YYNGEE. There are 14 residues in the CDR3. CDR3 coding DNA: TGTGCCAGCAGCGTAGCTGCGGGCCAAGAGACCCAGTACTTC. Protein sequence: CASSVAAGQETQYF. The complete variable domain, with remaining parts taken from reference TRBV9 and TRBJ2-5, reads DSGVTQTPKHLITATGQRVTLRCSPRSGDLSVYWYQQSLDQGLQFLIQYYNGEERAKGNILERFSAQQFPDLHSELNLSSLELGDSALYFCASSVAAGQETQYFGPGTRLLVL.

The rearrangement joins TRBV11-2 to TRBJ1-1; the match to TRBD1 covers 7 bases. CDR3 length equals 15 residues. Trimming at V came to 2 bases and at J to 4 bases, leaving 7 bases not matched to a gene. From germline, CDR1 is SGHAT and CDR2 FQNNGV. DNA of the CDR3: TGTGCCAGCAGCTTAAATACAGGGGTAAGCACTGAAGCTTTCTTT. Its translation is CASSLNTGVSTEAFF.

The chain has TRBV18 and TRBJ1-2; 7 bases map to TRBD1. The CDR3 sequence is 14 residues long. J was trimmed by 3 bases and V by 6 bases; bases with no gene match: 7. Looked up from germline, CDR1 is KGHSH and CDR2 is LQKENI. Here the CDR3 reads CASSPSTGDYGYTF. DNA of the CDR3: TGTGCCAGCTCGCCATCAACAGGGGACTATGGCTACACCTTC. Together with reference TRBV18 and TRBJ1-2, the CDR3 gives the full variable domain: NAGVMQNPRHLVRRRGQEARLRCSPMKGHSHVYWYRQLPEEGLKFMVYLQKENIIDESGMPKERFSAEFPKEGPSILRIQQVVRGDSAAYFCASSPSTGDYGYTFGSGTRLTVV.

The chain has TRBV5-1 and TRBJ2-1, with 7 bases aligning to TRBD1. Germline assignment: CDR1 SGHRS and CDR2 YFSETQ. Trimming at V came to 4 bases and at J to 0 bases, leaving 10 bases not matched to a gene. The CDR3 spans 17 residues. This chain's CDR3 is CASSLVGGLNSYNEQFF. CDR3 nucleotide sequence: TGCGCCAGCAGCCTCGTAGGGGGCCTCAACTCCTACAATGAGCAGTTCTTC.

The CDR3: CASSQDLRGYGYTF. The CDR3 region has the DNA TGTGCCAGCAGCCAAGATCTCCGGGGTTATGGCTACACCTTC. V is TRBV14 and J is TRBJ1-2; D is ambiguous. Germline CDR1 and CDR2: SGHDN and FVKESK. CDR3 size: 14 residues. With 0 bases removed from V and 5 bases from J, the gap between germline ends came to 10 bases.

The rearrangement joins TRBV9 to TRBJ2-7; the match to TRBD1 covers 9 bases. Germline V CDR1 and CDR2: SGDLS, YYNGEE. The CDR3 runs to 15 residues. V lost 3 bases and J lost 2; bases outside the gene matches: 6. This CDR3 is CASSAARDRAYEQYF. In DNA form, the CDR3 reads TGTGCCAGCAGCGCAGCCCGGGACAGGGCCTACGAGCAGTACTTC.

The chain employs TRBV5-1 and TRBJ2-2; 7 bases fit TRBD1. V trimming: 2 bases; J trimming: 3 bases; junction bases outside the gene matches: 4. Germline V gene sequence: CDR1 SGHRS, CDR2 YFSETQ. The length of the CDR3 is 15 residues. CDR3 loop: CASSLGGLDTGELFF. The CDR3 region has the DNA TGCGCCAGCAGCTTAGGGGGCTTGGACACCGGGGAGCTGTTTTTT.